This TCR beta chain is from a study of T cells in Graves' hyperthyroidism and ophthalmopathy. Regarding the study as a whole: Most clonotypes expanded in thyroid above 0.001 were likewise present in blood. It was a median 6.5 months before onset that the model predicted ophthalmopathy.

RNA transcripts were the template for amplifying TCR beta CDR3 regions. The primer set for the first-round RT-PCR of the TCR CDR3 was HTBI. TCRdb independently ran MiXCR on the multiplex PCR reads; one entry per CDR3 protein. Among some 400,000 distinct CDR3 sequences listed, over 15% were seen once. The sample holds a few counts of this clonotype. The antigen remains undetermined. The CDR3 is made up of 12 amino acids. Trimming cost V 7 bases and J 6 bases, with 12 bases left between them. Germline CDR1 and CDR2: MNHEY and SVGEGT. The sequenced sample consisted of blood. The receptor was isolated from a woman in her late teens or twenties with Graves' hyperthyroidism. The chain uses TRBV6-2 or TRBV6-3 and TRBJ1-2; TRBD1 is a possible D gene (6 bases). The CDR3 loop is CASTTGRNGYTF. CDR3 bases: TGTGCCAGCACTACAGGGAGGAATGGCTACACCTTC.